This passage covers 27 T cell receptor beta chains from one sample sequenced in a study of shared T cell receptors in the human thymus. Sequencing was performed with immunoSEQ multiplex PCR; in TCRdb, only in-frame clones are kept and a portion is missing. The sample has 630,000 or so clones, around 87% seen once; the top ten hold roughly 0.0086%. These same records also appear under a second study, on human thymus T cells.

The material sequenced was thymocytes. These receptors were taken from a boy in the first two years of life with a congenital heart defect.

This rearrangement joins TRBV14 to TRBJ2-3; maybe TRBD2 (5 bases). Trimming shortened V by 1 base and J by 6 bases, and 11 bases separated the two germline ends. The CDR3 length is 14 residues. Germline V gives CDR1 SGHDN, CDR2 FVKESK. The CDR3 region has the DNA TGTGCCAGCAGCCAAGTGGAGCGAGGGGATACGCAGTATTTT. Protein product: CASSQVERGDTQYF.

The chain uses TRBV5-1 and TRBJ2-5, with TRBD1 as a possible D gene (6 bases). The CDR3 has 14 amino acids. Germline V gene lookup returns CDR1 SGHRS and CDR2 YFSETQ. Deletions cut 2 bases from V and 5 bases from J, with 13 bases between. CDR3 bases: TGCGCCAGCAGCTTAGCCGGACAGTTGGAGACCCAGTACTTC. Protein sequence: CASSLAGQLETQYF.

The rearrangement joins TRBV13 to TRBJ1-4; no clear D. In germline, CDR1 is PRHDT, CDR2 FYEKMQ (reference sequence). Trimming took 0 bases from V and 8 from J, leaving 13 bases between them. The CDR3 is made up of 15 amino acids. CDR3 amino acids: CASSLGPTGMEKLFF. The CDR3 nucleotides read TGTGCCAGCAGCTTAGGCCCGACGGGGATGGAAAAACTGTTTTTT.

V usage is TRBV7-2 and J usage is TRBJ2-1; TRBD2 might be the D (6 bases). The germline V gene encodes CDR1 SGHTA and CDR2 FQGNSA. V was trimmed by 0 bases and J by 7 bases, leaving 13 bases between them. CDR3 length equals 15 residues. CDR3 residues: CASSLAPGLPNEQFF. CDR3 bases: TGTGCCAGCAGCTTAGCTCCGGGACTTCCAAATGAGCAGTTCTTC.

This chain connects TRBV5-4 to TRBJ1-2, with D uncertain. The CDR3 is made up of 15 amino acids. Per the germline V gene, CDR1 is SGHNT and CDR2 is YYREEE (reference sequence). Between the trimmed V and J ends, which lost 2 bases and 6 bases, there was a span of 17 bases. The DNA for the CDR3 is TGTGCCAGCAGCTTTCCCCCCGGGGTGTCCCATGGCTACACCTTC. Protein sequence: CASSFPPGVSHGYTF.

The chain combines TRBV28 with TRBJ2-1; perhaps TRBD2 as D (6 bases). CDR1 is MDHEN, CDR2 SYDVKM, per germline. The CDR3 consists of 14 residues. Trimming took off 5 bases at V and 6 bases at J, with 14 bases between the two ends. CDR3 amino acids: CASSPTGLSNEQFF. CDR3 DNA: TGTGCCAGCAGTCCCACGGGACTGTCCAATGAGCAGTTCTTC. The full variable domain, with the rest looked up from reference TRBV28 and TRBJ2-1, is DVKVTQSSRYLVKRTGEKVFLECVQDMDHENMFWYRQDPGLGLRLIYFSYDVKMKEKGDIPEGYSVSREKKERFSLILESASTNQTSMYLCASSPTGLSNEQFFGPGTRLTVL.

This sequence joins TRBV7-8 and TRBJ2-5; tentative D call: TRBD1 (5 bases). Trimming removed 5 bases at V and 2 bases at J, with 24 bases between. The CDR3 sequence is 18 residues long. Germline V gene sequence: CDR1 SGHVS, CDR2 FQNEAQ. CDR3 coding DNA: TGTGCCAGCAGCCCCCCAGGGAAGCCTCGGGCGCTTCAAGAGACCCAGTACTTC. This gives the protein CASSPPGKPRALQETQYF.

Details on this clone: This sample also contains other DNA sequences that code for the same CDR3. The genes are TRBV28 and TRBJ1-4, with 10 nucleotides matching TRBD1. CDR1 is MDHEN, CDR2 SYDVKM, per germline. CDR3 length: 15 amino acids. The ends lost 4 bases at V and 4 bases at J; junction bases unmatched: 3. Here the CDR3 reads CASSSDRGNNEKLFF. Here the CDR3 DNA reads TGTGCCAGCAGTTCGGACAGGGGGAATAATGAAAAACTGTTTTTT.

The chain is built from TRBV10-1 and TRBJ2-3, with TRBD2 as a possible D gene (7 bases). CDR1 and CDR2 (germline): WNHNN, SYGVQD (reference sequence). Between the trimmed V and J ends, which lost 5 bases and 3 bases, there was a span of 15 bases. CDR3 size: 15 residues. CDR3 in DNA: TGCGCCAGCAGTCTCCGCGGGGGCGAAACAGATACGCAGTATTTT. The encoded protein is CASSLRGGETDTQYF.

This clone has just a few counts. The CDR3 coding sequence is TGTGCCAGCAGCACCACAGGTCCTAATGAAAAACTGTTTTTT. Translating gives CASSTTGPNEKLFF. The chain has TRBV6-5 and TRBJ1-4; tentative D call: TRBD1 (5 bases). This CDR3 has 14 amino acids. V was clipped by 6 bases and J by 3 bases, with 11 bases between them. Germline V gives CDR1 MNHEY, CDR2 SVGAGI.

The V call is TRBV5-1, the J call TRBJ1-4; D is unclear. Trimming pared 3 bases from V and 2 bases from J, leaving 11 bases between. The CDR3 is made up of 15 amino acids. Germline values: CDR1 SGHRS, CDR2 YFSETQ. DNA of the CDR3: TGCGCCAGCAGCTACCAGGCGCTCACTAATGAAAAACTGTTTTTT. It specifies CASSYQALTNEKLFF.

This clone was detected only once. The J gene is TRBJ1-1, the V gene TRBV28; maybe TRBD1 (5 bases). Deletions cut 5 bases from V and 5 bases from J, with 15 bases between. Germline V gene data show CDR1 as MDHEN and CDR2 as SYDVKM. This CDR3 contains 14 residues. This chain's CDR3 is CASSPTPGGTEAFF. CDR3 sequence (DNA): TGTGCCAGCAGTCCCACCCCGGGGGGAACTGAAGCTTTCTTT.

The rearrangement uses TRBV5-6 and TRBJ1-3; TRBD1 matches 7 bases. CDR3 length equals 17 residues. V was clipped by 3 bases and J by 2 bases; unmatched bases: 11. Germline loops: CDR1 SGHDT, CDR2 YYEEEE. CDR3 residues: CASSSSQGKGAGNTIYF. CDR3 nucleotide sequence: TGTGCCAGCAGCTCCTCACAGGGGAAGGGAGCTGGAAACACCATATATTTT.

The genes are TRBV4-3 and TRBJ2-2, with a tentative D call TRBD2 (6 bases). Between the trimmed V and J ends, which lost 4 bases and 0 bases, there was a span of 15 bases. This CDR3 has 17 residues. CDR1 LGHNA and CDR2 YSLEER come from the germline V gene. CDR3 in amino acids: CASSPRIAEANTGELFF. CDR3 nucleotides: TGCGCCAGCAGCCCCCGTATAGCGGAGGCGAACACCGGGGAGCTGTTTTTT.

The CDR3 coding sequence is TGTGCCAGCAGTCCCGGGGGGGGGCGACCTGGCTACACCTTC. It specifies CASSPGGGRPGYTF. The rearrangement uses TRBV27 and TRBJ1-2; maybe TRBD1 (6 bases). This CDR3 region has 14 residues. Germline V CDR1 and CDR2: MNHEY, SMNVEV (reference sequence). Trimming took 5 bases from V and 7 from J, leaving 17 bases between them.

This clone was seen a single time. The CDR3 DNA reads TGTGCCAGCAGTTACTATCTAGAGTACAATGAGCAGTTCTTC. This gives the protein CASSYYLEYNEQFF. The V call is TRBV6-6, the J call TRBJ2-1; D remains ambiguous. The CDR3 has 14 residues. Germline CDR1 is MNHNY and CDR2 is SVGAGI (reference sequence). The germline V and J ends were trimmed by 1 base and 4 bases, with 8 bases remaining between them.

In nucleotides, the CDR3 is TGTGCCAGCAGCGTAGAGGAGCGGGGGGGTTACATTCAGTACTTC. Protein: CASSVEERGGYIQYF. The chain combines TRBV9 with TRBJ2-4; TRBD2 matches at 10 bases. CDR1 is SGDLS, CDR2 YYNGEE, per germline. The CDR3 is 15 amino acids. Unmatched junction bases numbered 5, after V lost 0 bases and J lost 8 bases.

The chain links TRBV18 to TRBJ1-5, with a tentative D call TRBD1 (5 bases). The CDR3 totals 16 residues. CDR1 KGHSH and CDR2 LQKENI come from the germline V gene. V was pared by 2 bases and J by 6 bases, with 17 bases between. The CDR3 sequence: CASSPMSGQGSQPQHF. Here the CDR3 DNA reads TGTGCCAGCTCACCAATGAGTGGGCAGGGCAGTCAGCCCCAGCATTTT.

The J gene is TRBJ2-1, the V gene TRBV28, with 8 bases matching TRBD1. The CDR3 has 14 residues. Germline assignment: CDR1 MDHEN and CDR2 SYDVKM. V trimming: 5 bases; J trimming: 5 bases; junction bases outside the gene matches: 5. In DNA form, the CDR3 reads TGTGCCAGCAGTCCTGAGGGACAGGACAATGAGCAGTTCTTC. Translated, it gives CASSPEGQDNEQFF.

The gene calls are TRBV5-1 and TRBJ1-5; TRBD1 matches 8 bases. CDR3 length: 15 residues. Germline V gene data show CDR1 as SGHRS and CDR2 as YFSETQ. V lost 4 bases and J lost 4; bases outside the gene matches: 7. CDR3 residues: CASSRSGGRNQPQHF. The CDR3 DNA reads TGCGCCAGCAGCCGGTCAGGGGGCAGGAATCAGCCCCAGCATTTT.

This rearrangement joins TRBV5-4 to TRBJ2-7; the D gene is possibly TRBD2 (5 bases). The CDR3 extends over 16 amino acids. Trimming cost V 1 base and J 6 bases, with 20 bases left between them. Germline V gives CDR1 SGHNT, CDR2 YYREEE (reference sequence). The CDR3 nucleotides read TGTGCCAGCAGCTTGACTTCAGGACGAGGGAAGGGCGAGCAGTACTTC. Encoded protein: CASSLTSGRGKGEQYF.

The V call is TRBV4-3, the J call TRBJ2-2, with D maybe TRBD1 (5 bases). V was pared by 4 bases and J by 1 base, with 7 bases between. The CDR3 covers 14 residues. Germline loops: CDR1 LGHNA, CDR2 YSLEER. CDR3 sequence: CASSLDRNTGELFF. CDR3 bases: TGCGCCAGCAGCCTCGACAGGAACACCGGGGAGCTGTTTTTT.

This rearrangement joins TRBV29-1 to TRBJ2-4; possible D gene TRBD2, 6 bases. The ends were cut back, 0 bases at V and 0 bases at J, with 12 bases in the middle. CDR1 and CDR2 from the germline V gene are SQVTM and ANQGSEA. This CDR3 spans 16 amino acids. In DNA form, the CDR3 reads TGCAGCGTTGAAGATCCAAGCGGGCTAGCCAAAAACATTCAGTACTTC. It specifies CSVEDPSGLAKNIQYF.

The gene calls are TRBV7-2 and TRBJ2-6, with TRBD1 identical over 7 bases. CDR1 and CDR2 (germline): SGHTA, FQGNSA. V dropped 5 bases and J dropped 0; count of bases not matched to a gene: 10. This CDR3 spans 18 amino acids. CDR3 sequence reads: CASSLTGELSSGANVLTF. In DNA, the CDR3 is TGTGCCAGCAGCCTCACAGGGGAATTAAGCTCTGGGGCCAACGTCCTGACTTTC.

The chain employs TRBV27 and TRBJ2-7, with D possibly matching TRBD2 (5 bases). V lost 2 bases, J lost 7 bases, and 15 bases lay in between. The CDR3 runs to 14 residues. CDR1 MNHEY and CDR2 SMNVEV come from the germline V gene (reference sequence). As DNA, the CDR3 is TGTGCCAGCAGTTTAAGGGAGACTCATAGGGAGCAGTACTTC. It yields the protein CASSLRETHREQYF.

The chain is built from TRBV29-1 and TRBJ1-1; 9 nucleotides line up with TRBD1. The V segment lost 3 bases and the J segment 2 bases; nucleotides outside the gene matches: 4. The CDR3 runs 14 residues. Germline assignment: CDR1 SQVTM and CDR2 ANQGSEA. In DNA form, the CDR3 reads TGCAGCGTTGATTCGGACAGGGGAAACACTGAAGCTTTCTTT. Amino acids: CSVDSDRGNTEAFF.

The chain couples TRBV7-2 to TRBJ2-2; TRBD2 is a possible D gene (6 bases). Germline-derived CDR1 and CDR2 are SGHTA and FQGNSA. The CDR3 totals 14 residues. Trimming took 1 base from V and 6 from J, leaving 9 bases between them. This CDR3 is CASSLGRGAGELFF. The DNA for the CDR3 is TGTGCCAGCAGCTTAGGGAGGGGCGCCGGGGAGCTGTTTTTT. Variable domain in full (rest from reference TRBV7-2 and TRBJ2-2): GAGVSQSPSNKVTEKGKDVELRCDPISGHTALYWYRQSLGQGLEFLIYFQGNSAPDKSGLPSDRFSAERTGGSVSTLTIQRTQQEDSAVYLCASSLGRGAGELFFGEGSRLTVL.